This T cell receptor beta chain derives from a study of T cell responses to AZD1222 COVID-19 vaccine. In the study overall: It was second doses at about 4 or about 12 weeks that were pooled. General study findings and limits: Females outnumbered males among donors, who were mostly white British; clonal diversity was possibly underestimated.

The CDR3 runs to 18 residues. The ends were cut back, 5 bases at V and 5 bases at J, with 25 bases in the middle. Germline V gene data show CDR1 as SGHRS and CDR2 as YFSETQ. Sequenced by immunoSEQ multiplex PCR; TCRdb stores in-frame clones only, minus some. Among approximately 120,000 clones, approximately 87% were seen once, and the ten largest hold about 10%. In the case of this clone: What it binds is unknown.

The chain has TRBV5-1 and TRBJ2-2; D possibly matches TRBD1 or TRBD2 (6 bases each). Sequences were derived from peripheral blood, sampled on day 0 of AZD1222 vaccination. The receptor was derived from an adult in good health. The CDR3 protein is CASRLDHRGQLSTGELFF. The CDR3, as DNA: TGCGCCAGCAGGCTGGACCACCGGGGGCAGTTAAGTACCGGGGAGCTGTTTTTT.